This TCR beta chain was identified in a study of cytomegalovirus exposure and HLA in healthy donors. Study-wide results and caveats: Cytomegalovirus-associated TCR beta chains were listed, numbering roughly 150. Within an earlier analysis, most TCR beta V segments proved productive either about 90% or about 30% of the time. Generally TCR sequences proved uncommon, though certain public TCRs appeared in numerous donors. Sequences of the TCR beta chain were said to predict the HLA-A and HLA-B alleles of most subjects accurately.

Primers: 60 Vbeta forward and 13 Jbeta reverse. Only in-frame clones appear in the TCRdb table, and some are missing; sequencing was by immunoSEQ multiplex PCR. The profile covers 120,000 to 150,000 clones, with around three quarters appearing a single time and about 6.5% taken by the ten largest. Note on this clone: Its antigen is currently unknown.

V was pared by 1 base and J by 2 bases, with 6 bases between. CDR3 length equals 13 residues. Germline CDR1 is SGHDT and CDR2 is YYEEEE. V is TRBV5-6 and J is TRBJ1-2; perhaps TRBD1 as D (5 bases). The sequence was obtained from a man aged 35 to 55 in good health and CMV-seropositive. Sequenced sample: PBMCs. Written as DNA, the CDR3 is TGTGCCAGCAGCTTGAACAGGAACTATGGCTACACCTTC. Translation: CASSLNRNYGYTF. The full variable domain, in which reference TRBV5-6 and TRBJ1-2 provide the parts outside the CDR3, is DAGVTQSPTHLIKTRGQQVTLRCSPKSGHDTVSWYQQALGQGPQFIFQYYEEEERQRGNFPDRFSGHQFPNYSSELNVNALLLGDSALYLCASSLNRNYGYTFGSGTRLTVV.